The present entry profiles one T cell receptor beta chain with its context. Its antigen is currently not known. No quality values exist for individual bases; no much larger clone is one base distant. The CDR3, cysteine through phenylalanine, is 19 amino acids long. The only DNA kept is the CDR3, 57 bases in frame from the first base. V is pruned by 1 base and J by 5 bases, leaving 18 bases of the junction without a gene match. In the germline V gene, CDR1 corresponds to MGHRA and CDR2 to YSYEKL. The data were obtained in a study of cytomegalovirus exposure and HLA in healthy donors (dated by TCRdb to the late 2010s). General notes on the study: According to a later analysis, the approximately 120 validation repertoires were produced on the same platform as the 666 repertoires of the first cohort. The study aimed to test whether cataloging public T cell receptors could reveal signatures of past pathogen exposure. Besides the first cohort of more than 650 subjects, a separate validation cohort made up of over 95 different subjects was used. The study combined high-throughput TCR immunosequencing, statistical association of individual TCRs with disease status, and machine learning to predict cytomegalovirus infection status.

To prepare the library, the immunoSEQ multiplex PCR assay was applied. As for the authors' bioinformatics: To diagnose cytomegalovirus status from the catalog of TCR beta chain sequences, a statistical classification framework was built. This immuneACCESS table, as held by TCRdb, lists in-frame sequences with V and J called but not all clones. Of the missing ones, under half trace to an unresolved V gene in checked studies; the others have no known cause. Clone size and V and J calls were adopted from that table, with D and trimming inferred from the DNA. In all, the sample holds some 130,000 clones, and approximately 82% of those were seen once. Roughly 29% of the sample is taken by the ten largest. The research as a whole found: While some public TCRs were present in many individuals, most TCR sequences turned up only very rarely across donors. Of the cluster scores, about 94% were above 0 in a later analysis, which found that TCRs clustered in the first cohort also tended to co-occur in the 120 validation repertoires. A later analysis had no HLA typing for the validation cohort, so co-occurrence there was scored across all 120 or so repertoires. In both the original and validation cohorts, the classifier was reported to diagnose cytomegalovirus status with high specificity and sensitivity. A total of 150 or so TCR beta chains were listed by the study as associated with cytomegalovirus. A few of the identified cytomegalovirus-associated TCR beta chains were confirmed in vitro to be specific for cytomegalovirus antigens. It was suggested by the authors that the approach could potentially be generalized to other disease states and immunological phenotypes.

The donors belonged to the validation cohort of about 130 subjects, which was separate from the approximately 700-subject first cohort. The receptor chain draws on TRBV4-1 and TRBJ1-1, with 8 central nucleotides matching TRBD1. The specimen was PBMCs. The sequence came from a man aged 25-45 years in good health and CMV-seropositive. Here is the DNA: TGCGCCAGCAGCCAAGTTCCCATTACAGGGGGGACTTCTGGGACTGAAGCTTTCTTT. Its translation is CASSQVPITGGTSGTEAFF.